These 10 T cell receptor beta chains were all obtained from the same sample, sequenced in a study of T-cell reconstitution after alpha-beta-depleted transplantation in children (dated by TCRdb to between 2015 and 2016). To prepare the library, PCR was applied. Sequencing instrument: Illumina HiSeq 2500. Molecular barcoding was employed in the preparation of TCR libraries, with unique molecular identifiers being used to normalize TCRbeta repertoire quantification. Using fastp at Q25 and MiXCR, TCRdb reprocessed the public reads and kept productive beta chains. Here each entry gathers all rows of one CDR3 protein and keeps the most common genes and DNA. The sample has hundreds of thousands of distinct CDR3 sequences on record, approximately 14% of them singletons. Around 0.8% of the sample comes from the top ten. In light of the paper, this sample's treatment or condition label describes: allogeneic hematopoietic cell transplantation with graft depleted of TCRalphabeta T cells and CD19 B cells.

Sequences were derived from PBMCs, sampled before TCRalphabeta/CD19-depleted stem cell transplant. The receptors shown here come from a girl aged 2 to 9 with congenital amegakaryocytic thrombocytopenia, due to receive a stem cell transplant.

At least ten counts were recorded for this clonotype. The genes are TRBV29-1 and TRBJ2-3; no definite D call. This CDR3 region has 14 residues. Germline values: CDR1 SQVTM, CDR2 ANQGSEA. V lost 3 bases and J lost 4, with 14 bases in between. The DNA for the CDR3 is TGCAGCGTTGAGTGGCCGCGTCGCGCAGATACGCAGTATTTT. It specifies CSVEWPRRADTQYF.

This clonotype was seen a few times. V and J are TRBV6-1 and TRBJ2-3; 7 bases match TRBD2. The ends lost 7 bases at V and 2 bases at J; junction bases unmatched: 9. The CDR3 consists of 15 residues. The germline V gene has CDR1 MNHNS and CDR2 SASEGT. CDR3 sequence reads: CASTQRGYYTDTQYF. The CDR3 DNA reads TGTGCCAGCACTCAGCGGGGCTATTACACAGATACGCAGTATTTT.

This clonotype came up a few times. The rearrangement links TRBV19 to TRBJ2-1, with TRBD2 matching over 13 bases. CDR3 length: 14 amino acids. Per the germline V gene, CDR1 is LNHDA and CDR2 is SQIVND (reference sequence). The junction had 7 bases not matched to a gene; V was cut back by 8 bases and J by 9 bases. CDR3 sequence (DNA): TGTGCCAGTCATACTAGCGGGAGGGAGGCTGAGCAGTTCTTC. This encodes CASHTSGREAEQFF.

In its sample, this clonotype was seen many times. The chain recombines TRBV29-1 with TRBJ1-1, with 10 nucleotides matching TRBD1. J gave up 0 bases and V 4 bases, and 5 bases lay outside the gene matches. The CDR3 spans 15 residues. Germline CDR1 is SQVTM and CDR2 is ANQGSEA. The CDR3 DNA reads as TGCAGCGTTGTGGGGACAGGGGACATGAACACTGAAGCTTTCTTT. It encodes CSVVGTGDMNTEAFF.

This clonotype was counted many times. The rearrangement uses TRBV20-1 and TRBJ2-7, with 7 bases fitting TRBD2. The CDR3 totals 14 residues. Germline V lookup: CDR1 DFQATT, CDR2 SNEGSKA (reference sequence). Trimming took 6 bases from V and 4 from J; bases not matched to a gene: 12. The CDR3 nucleotides read TGCAGTGCCACGAGACTAGCCGGTGTTTACGAGCAGTACTTC. Residues: CSATRLAGVYEQYF.

This clonotype was seen at least ten times. The V gene is TRBV10-3, the J gene TRBJ2-3; TRBD2 matches 8 bases. Trimming took 7 bases from V and 2 from J; bases not matched to a gene: 17. Germline V gives CDR1 ENHRY, CDR2 SYGVKD. The CDR3 sequence is 18 residues long. This CDR3 is CAIKSTESTSGITDTQYF. CDR3 bases: TGTGCCATCAAGAGTACCGAGAGTACTAGCGGAATCACAGATACGCAGTATTTT.

This clonotype was counted many times. The V and J genes are TRBV20-1 and TRBJ2-1, with D perhaps matching TRBD2 (6 bases). V dropped 1 base and J dropped 10 bases, with 8 bases sitting between them. The CDR3 runs 11 residues. Germline-derived CDR1 and CDR2 are DFQATT and SNEGSKA (reference sequence). CDR3 protein: CSARAGDEQFF. The CDR3 coding sequence is TGCAGTGCTAGAGCGGGAGACGAGCAGTTCTTC.

This clonotype was counted at least ten times. CDR3 residues: CASRQGLILETQYF. CDR3 DNA sequence: TGCGCCAGCAGACAAGGGCTGATTTTAGAGACCCAGTACTTC. The V gene is TRBV10-2, the J gene TRBJ2-5; no reliable D call. Germline assignment: CDR1 WSHSY and CDR2 SAAADI. The CDR3 consists of 14 residues. Trimming pared 6 bases from V and 4 bases from J, leaving 15 bases between.

This clonotype was seen ten or more times. The genes are TRBV28 and TRBJ1-5, with TRBD1 as a possible D gene (5 bases). V was cut by 4 bases and J by 5 bases, with 9 bases left in between. CDR3 length: 13 residues. The germline gives CDR1 MDHEN, CDR2 SYDVKM. CDR3 amino acids: CASSWGRYQPQHF. The DNA for the CDR3 is TGTGCCAGCAGTTGGGGACGGTATCAGCCCCAGCATTTT.

The chain couples TRBV29-1 to TRBJ2-1; TRBD2 matches at 7 bases. From germline, CDR1 is SQVTM and CDR2 ANQGSEA. The length of the CDR3 is 13 residues. The trim removed 7 bases at V and 8 bases at J, leaving 11 bases unmatched. The CDR3 reads CSALLAAMYEQFF. The CDR3 region has the DNA TGCAGCGCGTTGCTAGCGGCGATGTATGAGCAGTTCTTC.